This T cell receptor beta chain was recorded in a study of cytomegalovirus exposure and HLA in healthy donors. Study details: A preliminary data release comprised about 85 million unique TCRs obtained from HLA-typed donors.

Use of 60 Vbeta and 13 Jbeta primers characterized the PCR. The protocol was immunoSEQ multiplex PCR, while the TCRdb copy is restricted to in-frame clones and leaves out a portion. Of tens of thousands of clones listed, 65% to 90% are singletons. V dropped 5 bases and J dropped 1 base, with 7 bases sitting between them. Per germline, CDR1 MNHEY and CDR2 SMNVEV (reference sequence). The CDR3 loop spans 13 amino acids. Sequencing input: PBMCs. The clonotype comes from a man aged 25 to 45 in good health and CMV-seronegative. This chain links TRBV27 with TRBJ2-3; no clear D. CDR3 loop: CASSNRGTDTQYF. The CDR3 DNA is TGTGCCAGCAGTAATAGAGGCACAGATACGCAGTATTTT.